These 24 T cell receptor beta chains share one sample of origin, sequenced in a study of blood T cells in healthy people across ages. Combining a sample-barcoded 5' primer with a J-beta primer mix, a second PCR ran for roughly 7 to 11 cycles. TCRdb called the 5' RACE reads again in MiXCR, with one record for every CDR3 protein. The table records approximately 350,000 distinct CDR3 sequences, about 49% of them present only once. Sequenced sample: blood. The receptors stem from a man in his 60s in good health.

Comments on this clonotype: Germline is not matched at one junction end, which may reflect a read error. This CDR3 is CASSLGRGTSRDTQYF. CDR3 in DNA: TGTGCCAGCAGCTTAGGTCGGGGAACTAGCAGAGATACGCAGTATTTT. The chain recombines TRBV7-2 with TRBJ2-3; TRBD2 is a possible D gene (6 bases). CDR1 and CDR2 (germline): SGHTA, FQGNSA. This CDR3 is 16 amino acids long.

Concerning this clonotype itself: At one end the junction does not follow the germline gene, possibly because of a read error. The chain couples TRBV9 to TRBJ2-7; no firm D call. The CDR3 has 13 residues. Germline V CDR1 and CDR2: SGDLS, YYNGEE. This CDR3 reads CASSRSGAYEQYF. DNA of the CDR3: TGCGCCAGCAGTCGGAGTGGGGCCTACGAGCAGTACTTC.

This clonotype was recorded a few times. The V call is TRBV6-6, the J call TRBJ2-3; 10 positions match TRBD2. The CDR3 spans 17 residues. With 4 bases clipped from V and 0 bases from J, the junction kept 7 bases outside the gene matches. CDR1 MNHNY and CDR2 SVGAGI come from the germline V gene (reference sequence). The CDR3 nucleotides are TGTGCCAGCAGTTCCGAGAGCGGGGGGGATAGCACAGATACGCAGTATTTT. It specifies CASSSESGGDSTDTQYF.

The V and J genes are TRBV3-1 and TRBJ2-5, with D perhaps matching TRBD1 (6 bases). The CDR3 consists of 14 residues. V dropped 2 bases and J dropped 7 bases, with 14 bases sitting between them. Per the germline V gene, CDR1 is LGHDT and CDR2 is YNNKEL (reference sequence). CDR3 residues: CASSQTTGGWTQYF. The CDR3, as DNA: TGTGCCAGCAGCCAAACGACAGGCGGATGGACCCAGTACTTC.

The V and J genes are TRBV5-4 and TRBJ2-5; no clear D gene. The CDR3 loop spans 16 amino acids. CDR1 and CDR2 from the germline V gene are SGHNT and YYREEE (reference sequence). Trimming left V 4 bases short and J 2 bases short, with 18 bases between. The CDR3 region is CASSPSQTRKQETQYF. CDR3 DNA: TGTGCCAGCAGCCCCTCCCAGACCAGAAAACAAGAGACCCAGTACTTC.

On this clonotype: Just one base apart from a much larger clone, this may be a read error. The chain combines TRBV12-3 or TRBV12-4 with TRBJ2-7; D call uncertain. V lost 10 bases, J lost 9 bases, and 16 bases lay in between. This CDR3 is 11 amino acids long. CDR3: CATKWLDGQYF. CDR3 DNA: TGTGCCACCAAATGGCTGGATGGGCAGTACTTC.

About this clonotype: An end of the junction does not agree with germline; a read error may underlie this. The chain combines TRBV20-1 with TRBJ2-1; D may match TRBD1 or TRBD2 (6 bases each). The V gene's germline CDR1 is DFQATT and CDR2 SNEGSKA (reference sequence). This CDR3 region has 14 residues. CDR3 sequence (DNA): TGCGGTGCTAGGGCCCCCCGGGGGCAGGATGAGCAGTTCTTC. It codes for CGARAPRGQDEQFF.

This chain joins TRBV29-1 and TRBJ1-1; no firm D call. The V gene's germline CDR1 is SQVTM and CDR2 ANQGSEA. The CDR3 covers 10 residues. Between the trimmed V and J ends, which lost 5 bases and 1 base, there was a span of 2 bases. CDR3 in DNA: TGCAGCGTTAAGAACACTGAAGCTTTCTTT. This sequence encodes CSVKNTEAFF.

This clonotype was seen a few times. The chain employs TRBV28 and TRBJ2-4, with 12 bases lining up with TRBD1. J was trimmed by 2 bases and V by 6 bases; bases with no gene match: 2. Per the germline V gene, CDR1 is MDHEN and CDR2 is SYDVKM. The CDR3 length is 15 residues. This chain's CDR3 is CASRGTGGSKNIQYF. In DNA form, the CDR3 reads TGTGCCAGCAGGGGGACAGGGGGCTCCAAAAACATTCAGTACTTC.

The chain combines TRBV6-1 with TRBJ2-3, with D tentatively TRBD1 (6 bases). The CDR3 is 13 amino acids. Per the germline V gene, CDR1 is MNHNS and CDR2 is SASEGT. V lost 9 bases, J lost 4 bases, and 14 bases lay in between. CDR3 protein: CASSQGLADTQYF. The CDR3 region has the DNA TGTGCCAGTAGTCAGGGGCTGGCAGATACGCAGTATTTT.

This sequence joins TRBV28 and TRBJ2-6; D is ambiguous. CDR1 and CDR2 from the germline V gene are MDHEN and SYDVKM. Trimming stripped 8 bases from V and 0 bases from J, with 8 bases between. The CDR3 has 14 amino acids. The CDR3 region has the DNA TGTGCCAGCGATCGGTCCTCTGGGGCCAACGTCCTGACTTTC. It encodes CASDRSSGANVLTF.

This sequence joins TRBV9 and TRBJ1-2, with D perhaps matching TRBD1 (5 bases). The CDR3 has 15 residues. V was clipped by 4 bases and J by 8 bases, with 21 bases between them. Per germline, CDR1 SGDLS and CDR2 YYNGEE. This chain's CDR3 is CASSPRGSGALGYTF. The CDR3 DNA reads TGTGCCAGCAGCCCCCGGGGGAGTGGAGCCCTCGGCTACACCTTC.

As for this clonotype: A much larger clone lies a single base off, so this may be a read error. The CDR3 DNA reads TGTGCCAGCAGCCCCGCCAGAGGCCGCCGTTCACCCCTCCACTTT. This codes for CASSPARGRRSPLHF. The V gene is TRBV6-1, the J gene TRBJ1-6; D is unresolved. The CDR3 extends over 15 amino acids. The V and J ends lost 6 bases and 9 bases respectively, with 18 bases between them. CDR1 and CDR2 from the germline V gene are MNHNS and SASEGT.

J is TRBJ2-4 and V is TRBV7-2, with TRBD2 identical over 16 bases. Trimming cost V 5 bases and J 2 bases; bases outside gene matches: 9. This CDR3 is 19 amino acids long. Germline V CDR1 and CDR2: SGHTA, FQGNSA. The CDR3 nucleotides are TGTGCCAGCAGCACGGGACTAGCGGGAGGGGCCCTATCCAAAAACATTCAGTACTTC. Its translation: CASSTGLAGGALSKNIQYF.

The rearrangement links TRBV11-1 to TRBJ2-1; D is possibly TRBD2 (6 bases). Between the trimmed V and J ends, which lost 6 bases and 8 bases, there was a span of 17 bases. This CDR3 region has 14 residues. Germline values: CDR1 SGHAT, CDR2 FQDESV (reference sequence). CDR3 nucleotides: TGTGCCAGCAGTACGCGGGCGGGGTGGGATGAGCAGTTCTTC. It translates to CASSTRAGWDEQFF.

The chain employs TRBV29-1 and TRBJ2-7, with 8 bases matching TRBD1. The CDR3 runs to 13 residues. V lost 7 bases and J lost 4; bases outside the gene matches: 9. Germline-derived CDR1 and CDR2 are SQVTM and ANQGSEA. The CDR3 region is CSAEGQGAYEQYF. Here the CDR3 DNA reads TGCAGCGCCGAGGGTCAGGGGGCTTACGAGCAGTACTTC.

Worth noting for this clonotype: The CDR3 end shows no conserved phenylalanine or tryptophan, and so a read error is likely. This chain connects TRBV7-2 to TRBJ1-5, with a weak D call TRBD1 (5 bases). The germline V gene has CDR1 SGHTA and CDR2 FQGNSA. The V gene lost 5 bases and the J gene lost 1 base, with 12 bases spanning the gap. The CDR3 consists of 15 residues. The CDR3 loop reads CASSVNRDSNQPQHL. CDR3 DNA: TGTGCCAGCAGCGTTAACCGGGACAGCAATCAGCCCCAGCATCTT.

V usage is TRBV18 and J usage is TRBJ1-4, with D uncertain. CDR3 length: 15 residues. The germline V gene encodes CDR1 KGHSH and CDR2 LQKENI. V shed 6 bases and J shed 0 bases, with 11 bases lying between them. The CDR3 DNA reads as TGTGCCAGCTCCCGTGCGGTTGCAACTAATGAAAAACTGTTTTTT. It specifies CASSRAVATNEKLFF.

This clonotype appeared many times. The genes are TRBV29-1 and TRBJ1-6; possible D gene TRBD1, 5 bases. Germline V gene data show CDR1 as SQVTM and CDR2 as ANQGSEA. The CDR3 totals 13 residues. Between the trimmed V and J ends, which lost 4 bases and 9 bases, there was a span of 13 bases. CDR3 protein: CSVGDSLSSPLHF. The CDR3 DNA is TGCAGCGTTGGAGACAGCCTAAGTTCACCCCTCCACTTT. The complete variable domain, with remaining parts taken from reference TRBV29-1 and TRBJ1-6, reads SAVISQKPSRDICQRGTSLTIQCQVDSQVTMMFWYRQQPGQSLTLIATANQGSEATYESGFVIDKFPISRPNLTFSTLTVSNMSPEDSSIYLCSVGDSLSSPLHFGNGTRLTVT.

The gene calls are TRBV25-1 and TRBJ2-5; D ambiguous. CDR1 and CDR2 (germline): MGHDK, SYGVNS. V lost 2 bases and J 4 bases, leaving 8 bases between the germline ends. This CDR3 has 13 residues. CDR3 nucleotides: TGTGCCAGCAGTGAACCCGTCCGAGAGACCCAGTACTTC. As protein: CASSEPVRETQYF.

J is TRBJ2-3 and V is TRBV20-1; D call uncertain. CDR3 length: 12 residues. V was cut by 3 bases and J by 5 bases, with 9 bases left in between. Germline V CDR1 and CDR2: DFQATT, SNEGSKA (reference sequence). The CDR3 sequence is CSASGLQDTQYF. DNA for the CDR3: TGCAGTGCTAGCGGGCTGCAAGATACGCAGTATTTT.

V gene TRBV20-1 combines with J gene TRBJ2-5, with D tentatively TRBD1 or TRBD2 (5 bases each). Trimming removed 2 bases at V and 11 bases at J, with 24 bases between. CDR3 length equals 15 residues. In germline, CDR1 is DFQATT, CDR2 SNEGSKA (reference sequence). Written as DNA, the CDR3 is TGCAGTGCTAGACGTGGGAACGGGGCCCCCCACGTGCAGTACTTC. Translation: CSARRGNGAPHVQYF.

The rearrangement links TRBV28 to TRBJ2-6; 8 bases align to TRBD1. The germline CDR1 and CDR2 sequences are MDHEN and SYDVKM. CDR3 length: 15 amino acids. V lost 7 bases and J lost 2; bases outside the gene matches: 4. CDR3 nucleotide sequence: TGTGCCAGCAAACGACAGGGGACTGGGGCCAACGTCCTGACTTTC. Translation: CASKRQGTGANVLTF.

V is TRBV7-8 and J is TRBJ2-1; TRBD1 matches at 7 bases. With the DNA end fitting TRBJ2-7 better, the J assignment may be wrong. This CDR3 spans 15 amino acids. The germline CDR1 and CDR2 sequences are SGHVS and FQNEAQ. The CDR3 here is CASSFGTDSYNEQYF. The CDR3 region has the DNA TGTGCCAGCAGCTTTGGGACAGATTCCTACAATGAGCAGTACTTC.